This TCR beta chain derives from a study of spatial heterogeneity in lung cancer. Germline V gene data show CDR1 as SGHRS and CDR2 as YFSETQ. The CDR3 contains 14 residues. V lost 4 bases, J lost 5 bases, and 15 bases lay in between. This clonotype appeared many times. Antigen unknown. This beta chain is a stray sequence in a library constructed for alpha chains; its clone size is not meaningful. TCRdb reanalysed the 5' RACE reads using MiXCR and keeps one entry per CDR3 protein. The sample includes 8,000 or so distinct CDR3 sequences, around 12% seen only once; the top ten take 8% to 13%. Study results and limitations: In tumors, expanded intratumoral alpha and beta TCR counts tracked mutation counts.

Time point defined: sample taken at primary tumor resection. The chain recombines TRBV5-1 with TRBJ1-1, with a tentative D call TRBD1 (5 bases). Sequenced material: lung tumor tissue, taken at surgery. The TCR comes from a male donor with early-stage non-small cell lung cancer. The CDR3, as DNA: TGCGCCAGCAGCCCCATTGGGGGGGGGACTGAAGCTTTCTTT. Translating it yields CASSPIGGGTEAFF. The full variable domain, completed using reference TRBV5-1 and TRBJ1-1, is KAGVTQTPRYLIKTRGQQVTLSCSPISGHRSVSWYQQTPGQGLQFLFEYFSETQRNKGNFPGRFSGRQFSNSRSEMNVSTLELGDSALYLCASSPIGGGTEAFFGQGTRLTVV.